This is a list of T cell receptor beta chains from one sample in a study of blood T cell repertoires in COVID-19. Here immunoSEQ multiplex PCR was the method, and the copy in TCRdb shows in-frame clones only, minus some. The sample lists roughly 120,000 clones; more than 75% were seen once. The sample comprised peripheral blood. These receptors were obtained from a man aged 35-49 years with acute or convalescent COVID-19. The CDR3 runs from the conserved cysteine through the conserved F or W. D genes are given only for firm matches. Size values are once, few and many counts, or a class for expanded clones, and some rows have none.

abundance | j_gene | len | d_gene | v_gene | CDR3nt | CDR3aa
once | TRBJ2-1 | 12 | TRBD1 | TRBV5-1 | TGCGCCAGCAGCTTACAGGGGCCTGAGCAGTTCTTC | CASSLQGPEQFF
- | TRBJ1-4 | 15 | TRBD1 | TRBV5-1 | TGCGCCAGCAGTTTGACAGGGGAGGATGGTGAAAAACTGTTTTTT | CASSLTGEDGEKLFF
- | TRBJ1-1 | 16 | - | TRBV7-2 | TGTGCCAGCAGCCACCCATCGGCGGTCCCGAACACTGAAGCTTTCTTT | CASSHPSAVPNTEAFF
- | TRBJ2-2 | 14 | - | TRBV6-2/TRBV6-3 | TGTGCCAGCAGTTACCTGACTTCGACCGGGGAGCTGTTTTTT | CASSYLTSTGELFF
- | TRBJ2-1 | 15 | TRBD2 | TRBV27 | TGTGCCAGCAGTTTGCGGGGGGGTCCGGACAATGAGCAGTTCTTC | CASSLRGGPDNEQFF
- | TRBJ1-5 | 17 | TRBD1 | TRBV4-1 | TGCGCCAGCAGCCACCGGACAGGGGTTGGGAACAATCAGCCCCAGCATTTT | CASSHRTGVGNNQPQHF
- | TRBJ1-2 | 14 | TRBD1 | TRBV7-2 | TGTGCCAGCAGCCTTCGGACAGGGGGGTATGGCTACACCTTC | CASSLRTGGYGYTF
- | TRBJ2-3 | 16 | TRBD1 | TRBV5-1 | TGCGCCAGCAGCTCCCACCGGGGACAGAATACAGATACGCAGTATTTT | CASSSHRGQNTDTQYF
- | TRBJ1-2 | 12 | - | TRBV12-3/TRBV12-4 | TGTGCCAGCAGGCAGGGGAAGTACGGCTACACCTTC | CASRQGKYGYTF
- | TRBJ1-1 | 14 | - | TRBV9 | TGTGCCAGCAGCGTAGCTTTGGGGCCGGGTGAAGCTTTCTTT | CASSVALGPGEAFF
- | TRBJ1-2 | 13 | TRBD1 | TRBV3-1/TRBV3-2 | TGTGCCAGCAGCCAAGAAGACAGGGTTGGCTACACCTTC | CASSQEDRVGYTF
- | TRBJ2-3 | 15 | TRBD2 | TRBV24-1 | TGTGCCACCAGTGACAGTAGCGGGACTGCAGATACGCAGTATTTT | CATSDSSGTADTQYF
- | TRBJ1-2 | 14 | - | TRBV2 | TGTGCCAGCAGCCCCGGGGGGGCACTCTATGGCTACACCTTC | CASSPGGALYGYTF
- | TRBJ2-1 | 13 | TRBD1 | TRBV12-3/TRBV12-4 | TGTGCCAGCAGTCGGGACAGGGGACGCGAGCAGTTCTTC | CASSRDRGREQFF
- | TRBJ1-3 | 17 | TRBD1 | TRBV11-2 | TGTGCCAGCAGCTCCAGGGACAGGCCGCGCTCGGGAAACACCATATATTTT | CASSSRDRPRSGNTIYF
- | TRBJ2-5 | 16 | - | TRBV19 | TGTGCCAGTAGTATGTTTCAGGGTTTTGAGCAAGAGACCCAGTACTTC | CASSMFQGFEQETQYF
- | TRBJ2-7 | 13 | - | TRBV19 | TGTGCCAGTAGTACGCAGGTTTCCTACGAGCAGTACTTC | CASSTQVSYEQYF
- | TRBJ1-4 | 13 | - | TRBV11-2 | TGTGCCAGCAGCACACTATCGAATGAAAAACTGTTTTTT | CASSTLSNEKLFF
- | TRBJ1-1 | 13 | - | TRBV5-4 | TGTGCCAGCAGCTCTACCGTGAACACTGAAGCTTTCTTT | CASSSTVNTEAFF
- | TRBJ2-3 | 17 | - | TRBV12-5 | TGTGCTAGTGGTTTGAATCGGGAGACCATCCGCACAGATACGCAGTATTTT | CASGLNRETIRTDTQYF
- | TRBJ2-1 | 14 | TRBD2 | TRBV10-3 | TGTGCCATCAGTGAATCTGGGGGGGTTAATGAGCAGTTCTTC | CAISESGGVNEQFF
- | TRBJ1-4 | 15 | - | TRBV9 | TGTGCCAGCAGCTTAGCCCCGGGGGGAGGTGAAAAACTGTTTTTT | CASSLAPGGGEKLFF
- | TRBJ1-1 | 15 | - | TRBV9 | TGTGCCAGCAGCGTCAGGATGACAGGGAACACTGAAGCTTTCTTT | CASSVRMTGNTEAFF
- | TRBJ1-6 | 14 | TRBD1 | TRBV11-3 | TGTGCCAGCAGTACCGGGACAGCTAATTCACCCCTCCACTTT | CASSTGTANSPLHF
few | TRBJ1-1 | 15 | TRBD1 | TRBV2 | TGTGCCAGCGCCGAGAGAGGGACAGGCTCCAATGAAGCTTTCTTT | CASAERGTGSNEAFF
- | TRBJ2-1 | 15 | TRBD1 | TRBV11-3 | TGTGCCAGCAGCTTAGCCCAGGGGGCGAAAAATGAGCAGTTCTTC | CASSLAQGAKNEQFF
once | TRBJ1-2 | 15 | - | TRBV7-9 | TGTGCCAGCAGCCCGGAAAGGCCGACTTTAGGAGGCTACACCTTC | CASSPERPTLGGYTF
- | TRBJ1-2 | 15 | - | TRBV3-1/TRBV3-2 | TGTGCCAGCAGCCAGGGTCTAGGGGTCGGCTATGGCTACACCTTC | CASSQGLGVGYGYTF
few | TRBJ1-2 | 17 | - | TRBV6-1 | TGTGCCAGCAGTGAAGTGGGTGGAGGGACGTCTAACTATGGCTACACCTTC | CASSEVGGGTSNYGYTF
- | TRBJ1-4 | 12 | - | TRBV5-1 | TGCGCCAGGATGGACATAAGAGAAAAACTGTTTTTT | CARMDIREKLFF
- | TRBJ1-2 | 14 | - | TRBV6-5 | TGTGCCAGCAGTTCCTGGAGGGAAGGGAATGGCTACACCTTC | CASSSWREGNGYTF
- | TRBJ1-4 | 13 | - | TRBV5-1 | TGCGCCAGCAGCCCAGGGAGGTACGAAAAACTGTTTTTT | CASSPGRYEKLFF
- | TRBJ2-1 | 15 | TRBD2 | TRBV11-2 | TGTGCCAGCAGCTTGACTAGCTTAGCGCGCATGGTGCAGTTCTTC | CASSLTSLARMVQFF